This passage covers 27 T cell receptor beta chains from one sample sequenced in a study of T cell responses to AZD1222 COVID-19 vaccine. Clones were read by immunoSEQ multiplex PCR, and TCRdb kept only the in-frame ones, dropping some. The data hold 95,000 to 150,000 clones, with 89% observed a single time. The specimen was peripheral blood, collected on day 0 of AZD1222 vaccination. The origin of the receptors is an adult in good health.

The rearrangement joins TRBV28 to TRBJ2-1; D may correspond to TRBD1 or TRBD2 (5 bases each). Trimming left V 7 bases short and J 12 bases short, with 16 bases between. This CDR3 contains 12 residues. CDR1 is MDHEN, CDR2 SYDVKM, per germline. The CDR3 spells CASTTTRDLQFF. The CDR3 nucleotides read TGTGCCAGCACAACCACCCGGGACCTGCAGTTCTTC.

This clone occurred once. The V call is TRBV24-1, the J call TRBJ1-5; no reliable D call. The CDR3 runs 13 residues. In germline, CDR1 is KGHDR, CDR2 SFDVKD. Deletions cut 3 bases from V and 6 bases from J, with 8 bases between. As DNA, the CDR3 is TGTGCCACCAGTGATACCGGGCGTCAGCCCCAGCATTTT. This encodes CATSDTGRQPQHF.

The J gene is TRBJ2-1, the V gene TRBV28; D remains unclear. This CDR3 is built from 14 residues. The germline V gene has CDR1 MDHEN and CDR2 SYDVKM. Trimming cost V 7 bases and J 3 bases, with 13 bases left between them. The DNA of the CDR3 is TGTGCCAGCACGGTACTTTCCCGCTACAATGAGCAGTTCTTC. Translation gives CASTVLSRYNEQFF.

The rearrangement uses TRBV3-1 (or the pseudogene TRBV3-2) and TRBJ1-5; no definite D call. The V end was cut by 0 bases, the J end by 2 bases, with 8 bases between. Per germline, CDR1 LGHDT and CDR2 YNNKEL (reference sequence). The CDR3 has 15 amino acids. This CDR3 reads CASSQDFRGNQPQHF. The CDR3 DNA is TGTGCCAGCAGCCAAGATTTTAGGGGCAATCAGCCCCAGCATTTT.

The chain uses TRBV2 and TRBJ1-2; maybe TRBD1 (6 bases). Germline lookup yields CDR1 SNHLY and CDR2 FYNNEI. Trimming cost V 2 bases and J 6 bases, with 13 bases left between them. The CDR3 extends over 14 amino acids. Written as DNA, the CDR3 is TGTGCCAGCAGTGAATTTCAGGGGATCGATGGCTACACCTTC. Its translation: CASSEFQGIDGYTF.

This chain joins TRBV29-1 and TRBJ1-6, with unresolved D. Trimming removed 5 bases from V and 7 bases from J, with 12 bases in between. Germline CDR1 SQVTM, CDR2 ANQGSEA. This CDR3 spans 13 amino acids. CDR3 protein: CSVSLAENSPLHF. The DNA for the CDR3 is TGCAGCGTTAGTTTAGCGGAAAATTCACCCCTCCACTTT.

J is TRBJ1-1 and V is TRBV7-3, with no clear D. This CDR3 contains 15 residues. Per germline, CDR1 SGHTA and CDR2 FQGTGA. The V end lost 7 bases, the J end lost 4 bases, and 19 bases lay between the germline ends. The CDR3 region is CASKKGGERGTEAFF. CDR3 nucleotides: TGTGCCAGCAAAAAGGGTGGGGAACGGGGCACTGAAGCTTTCTTT.

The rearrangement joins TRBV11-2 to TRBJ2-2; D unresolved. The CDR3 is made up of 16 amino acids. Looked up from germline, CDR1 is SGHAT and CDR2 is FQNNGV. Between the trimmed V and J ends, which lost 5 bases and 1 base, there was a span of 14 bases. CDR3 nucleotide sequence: TGTGCCAGCAGCCACTCCCCCGTTGGGAACACCGGGGAGCTGTTTTTT. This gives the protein CASSHSPVGNTGELFF.

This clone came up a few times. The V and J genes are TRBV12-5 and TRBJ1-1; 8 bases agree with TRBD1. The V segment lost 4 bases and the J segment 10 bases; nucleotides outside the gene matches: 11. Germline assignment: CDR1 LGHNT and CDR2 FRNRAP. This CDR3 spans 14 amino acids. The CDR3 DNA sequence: TGTGCTAGTGGTTCGGGACAGGCCAAGTCAGGAGCTTTCTTT. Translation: CASGSGQAKSGAFF.

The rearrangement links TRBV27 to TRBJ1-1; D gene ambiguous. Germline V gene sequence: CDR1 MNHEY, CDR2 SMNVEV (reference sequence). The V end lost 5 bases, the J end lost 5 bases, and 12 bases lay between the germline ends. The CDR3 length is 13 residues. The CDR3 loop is CASSAGRLTEAFF. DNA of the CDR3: TGTGCCAGCAGTGCGGGAAGGTTAACTGAAGCTTTCTTT.

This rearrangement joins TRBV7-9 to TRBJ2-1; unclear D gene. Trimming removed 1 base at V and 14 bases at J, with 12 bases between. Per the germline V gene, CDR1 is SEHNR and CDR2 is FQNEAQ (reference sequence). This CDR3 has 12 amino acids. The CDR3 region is CASSLVGSSKFF. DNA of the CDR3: TGTGCCAGCAGCTTAGTTGGCTCAAGCAAGTTCTTC.

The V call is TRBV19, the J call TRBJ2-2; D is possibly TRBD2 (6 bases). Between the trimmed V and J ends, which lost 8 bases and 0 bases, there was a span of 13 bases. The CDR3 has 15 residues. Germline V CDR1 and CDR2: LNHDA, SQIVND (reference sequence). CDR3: CASRAGFANTGELFF. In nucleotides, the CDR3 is TGTGCCAGTCGGGCGGGGTTCGCGAACACCGGGGAGCTGTTTTTT.

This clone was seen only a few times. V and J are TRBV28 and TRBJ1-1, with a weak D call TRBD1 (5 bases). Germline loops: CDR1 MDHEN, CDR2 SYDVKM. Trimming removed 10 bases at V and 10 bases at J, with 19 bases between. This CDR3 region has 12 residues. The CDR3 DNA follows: TGTGCCACCTACGAGGGGCGTGGTATAGCTTTCTTT. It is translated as CATYEGRGIAFF.

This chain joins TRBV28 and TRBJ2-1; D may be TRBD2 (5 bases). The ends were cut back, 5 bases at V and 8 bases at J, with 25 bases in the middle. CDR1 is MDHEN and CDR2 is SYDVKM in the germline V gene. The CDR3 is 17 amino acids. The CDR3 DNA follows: TGTGCCAGCAGTCCCCCCCGAGCCGCGGCGGGTCGGGATGAGCAGTTCTTC. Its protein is CASSPPRAAAGRDEQFF.

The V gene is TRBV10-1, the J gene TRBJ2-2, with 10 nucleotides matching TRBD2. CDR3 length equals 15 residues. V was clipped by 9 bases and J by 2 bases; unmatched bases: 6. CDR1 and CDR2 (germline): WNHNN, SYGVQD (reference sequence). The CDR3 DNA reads TGCGCCAGTGGACTAGCGGCATCAAACACCGGGGAGCTGTTTTTT. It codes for CASGLAASNTGELFF.

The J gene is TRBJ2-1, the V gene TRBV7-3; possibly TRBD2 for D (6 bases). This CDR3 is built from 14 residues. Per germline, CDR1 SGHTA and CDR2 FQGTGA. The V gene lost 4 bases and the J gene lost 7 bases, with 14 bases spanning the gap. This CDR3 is CASSSSAGGNEQFF. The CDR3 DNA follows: TGTGCCAGCAGCTCATCCGCCGGGGGAAATGAGCAGTTCTTC. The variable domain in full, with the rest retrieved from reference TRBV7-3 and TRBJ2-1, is GAGVSQTPSNKVTEKGKYVELRCDPISGHTALYWYRQSLGQGPEFLIYFQGTGAADDSGLPNDRFFAVRPEGSVSTLKIQRTERGDSAVYLCASSSSAGGNEQFFGPGTRLTVL.

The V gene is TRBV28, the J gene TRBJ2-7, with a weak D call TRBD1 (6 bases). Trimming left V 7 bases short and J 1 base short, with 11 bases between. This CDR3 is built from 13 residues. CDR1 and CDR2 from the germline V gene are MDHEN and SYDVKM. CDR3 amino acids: CASTSGQSYEQYF. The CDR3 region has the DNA TGTGCCAGCACCTCCGGACAGTCCTACGAGCAGTACTTC.

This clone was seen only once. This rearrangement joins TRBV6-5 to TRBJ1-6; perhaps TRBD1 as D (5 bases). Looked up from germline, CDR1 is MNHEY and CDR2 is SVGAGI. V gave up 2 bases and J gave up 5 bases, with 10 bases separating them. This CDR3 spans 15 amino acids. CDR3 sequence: CASSYGAPDNSPLHF. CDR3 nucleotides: TGTGCCAGCAGTTACGGGGCTCCCGATAATTCACCCCTCCACTTT.

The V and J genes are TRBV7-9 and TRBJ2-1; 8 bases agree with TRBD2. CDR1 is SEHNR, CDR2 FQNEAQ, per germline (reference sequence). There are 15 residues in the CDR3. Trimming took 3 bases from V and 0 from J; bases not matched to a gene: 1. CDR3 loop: CASSFGGDSYNEQFF. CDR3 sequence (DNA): TGTGCCAGCAGCTTCGGGGGGGACTCCTACAATGAGCAGTTCTTC.

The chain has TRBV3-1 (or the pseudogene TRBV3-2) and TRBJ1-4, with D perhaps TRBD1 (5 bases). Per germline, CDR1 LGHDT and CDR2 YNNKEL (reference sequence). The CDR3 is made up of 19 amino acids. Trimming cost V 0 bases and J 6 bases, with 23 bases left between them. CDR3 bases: TGTGCCAGCAGCCAAGATCGGGAAGGGGCGTATCGACGGGATGAAAAACTGTTTTTT. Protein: CASSQDREGAYRRDEKLFF.

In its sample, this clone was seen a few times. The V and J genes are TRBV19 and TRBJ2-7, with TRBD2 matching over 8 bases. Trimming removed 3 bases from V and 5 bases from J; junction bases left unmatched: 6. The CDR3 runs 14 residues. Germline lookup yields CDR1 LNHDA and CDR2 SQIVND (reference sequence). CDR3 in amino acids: CASSIKRERDEQYF. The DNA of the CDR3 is TGTGCCAGTAGTATCAAGCGGGAGCGGGACGAGCAGTACTTC.

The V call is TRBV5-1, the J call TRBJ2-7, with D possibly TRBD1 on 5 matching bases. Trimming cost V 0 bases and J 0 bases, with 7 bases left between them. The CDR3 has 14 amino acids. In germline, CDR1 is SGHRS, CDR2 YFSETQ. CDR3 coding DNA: TGCGCCAGCAGCTTGGAAGGGGCCTCCTACGAGCAGTACTTC. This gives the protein CASSLEGASYEQYF. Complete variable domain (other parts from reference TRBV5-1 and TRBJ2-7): KAGVTQTPRYLIKTRGQQVTLSCSPISGHRSVSWYQQTPGQGLQFLFEYFSETQRNKGNFPGRFSGRQFSNSRSEMNVSTLELGDSALYLCASSLEGASYEQYFGPGTRLTVT.

The CDR3: CSVGVYTGELFF. CDR3 in DNA: TGCAGCGTTGGGGTCTACACCGGGGAGCTGTTTTTT. V and J are TRBV29-1 and TRBJ2-2; no firm D call. The germline V gene encodes CDR1 SQVTM and CDR2 ANQGSEA. The CDR3 runs 12 residues. Deletions cut 4 bases from V and 3 bases from J, with 6 bases between.

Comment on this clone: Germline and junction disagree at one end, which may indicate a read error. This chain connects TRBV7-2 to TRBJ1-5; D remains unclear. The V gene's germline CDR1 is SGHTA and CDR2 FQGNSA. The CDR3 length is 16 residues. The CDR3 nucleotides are TGTGCCAGCAGCCTAGCCCCGGCAGGTACCTATCAGCCCCAGCATTTT. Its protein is CASSLAPAGTYQPQHF.

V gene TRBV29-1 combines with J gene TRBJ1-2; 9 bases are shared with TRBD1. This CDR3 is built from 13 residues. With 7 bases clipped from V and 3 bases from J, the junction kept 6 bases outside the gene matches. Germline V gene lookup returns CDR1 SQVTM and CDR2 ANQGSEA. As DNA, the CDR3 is TGCAGCGCTCCGACAGGGGGAGACTATGGCTACACCTTC. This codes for CSAPTGGDYGYTF.

The CDR3 here is CAWRKGGMGSGNTIYF. The CDR3 coding sequence is TGTGCCTGGAGGAAGGGAGGGATGGGCTCTGGAAACACCATATATTTT. This chain links TRBV30 with TRBJ1-3, with no clear D. This CDR3 is 16 amino acids long. Trimming took off 3 bases at V and 0 bases at J, with 15 bases between the two ends. Per germline, CDR1 GTSNPN and CDR2 SVGIG (reference sequence).

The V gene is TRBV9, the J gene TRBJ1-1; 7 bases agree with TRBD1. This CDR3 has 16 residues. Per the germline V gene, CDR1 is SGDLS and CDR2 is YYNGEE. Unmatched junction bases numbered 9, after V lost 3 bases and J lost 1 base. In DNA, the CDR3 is TGTGCCAGCAGCGAGAGAGAGGGACAGAGGAACACTGAAGCTTTCTTT. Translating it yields CASSEREGQRNTEAFF.